Below, 29 T cell receptor beta chains from the same sample are listed, as sequenced in a study of metastatic and nonmetastatic thyroid tumors. TCRdb reprocessed the PCR reads using MiXCR. The top ten hold roughly 25% of the sample, which has 39,000 or so clones, around half seen once. Nobody among the patients had been given any treatment before thyroid surgery. The sample was tumor tissue. These TCRs come from a male donor with papillary thyroid cancer or a benign thyroid nodule (not recorded which). Some clones in this sample may be carry-over from other donors' samples.

This clone was seen a few times. The chain is built from TRBV11-2 and TRBJ2-1; D gene unclear. Germline lookup yields CDR1 SGHAT and CDR2 FQNNGV. The CDR3 totals 18 residues. V was trimmed by 6 bases and J by 4 bases, leaving 25 bases between them. In DNA, the CDR3 is TGTGCCAGCAGACCACCTTGGCGGAATCTCACCCGGTACAATGAGCAGTTCTTC. It specifies CASRPPWRNLTRYNEQFF.

The rearrangement links TRBV11-3 to TRBJ2-1, with 7 bases matching TRBD1. V was clipped by 6 bases and J by 7 bases; unmatched bases: 9. CDR3 size: 14 residues. Germline CDR1 and CDR2: SGHNT and YENEEA. The CDR3 bases are TGTGCCAGCAGTTCCCCTAGGGGGCAGAATGAGCAGTTCTTC. It specifies CASSSPRGQNEQFF.

This clone was observed a handful of times. This chain connects TRBV27 to TRBJ2-5; TRBD2 aligns across 10 bases. V dropped 6 bases and J dropped 4; count of bases not matched to a gene: 14. The CDR3 spans 17 residues. Germline V gene lookup returns CDR1 MNHEY and CDR2 SMNVEV (reference sequence). The CDR3 region is CASSEGPSGSSRETQYF. The CDR3 nucleotides read TGTGCCAGCAGCGAGGGTCCTAGCGGGAGTTCGAGAGAGACCCAGTACTTC.

This clone occurred a few times. The rearrangement uses TRBV30 and TRBJ2-5; D is perhaps TRBD2 (6 bases). This CDR3 is 16 amino acids long. Between the trimmed V and J ends, which lost 4 bases and 4 bases, there was a span of 22 bases. Germline CDR1 GTSNPN, CDR2 SVGIG (reference sequence). The CDR3 DNA reads TGTGCCTGGATGTCCCCCCTGGGTCCGCGGGGAGAGACCCAGTACTTC. Encoded protein: CAWMSPLGPRGETQYF.

This clone was seen a single time. The V and J genes are TRBV4-3 and TRBJ1-2, with unresolved D. The CDR3 is made up of 16 amino acids. CDR1 and CDR2 (germline): LGHNA, YSLEER. The V and J ends lost 0 bases and 4 bases respectively, with 15 bases between them. The chain's CDR3 is CASSQDAEVRSYGYTF. CDR3 nucleotides: TGCGCCAGCAGCCAAGACGCGGAAGTCCGATCCTATGGCTACACCTTC.

V and J are TRBV27 and TRBJ2-5, with a possible D match to TRBD1 (6 bases). The CDR3 loop spans 16 amino acids. Deletions cut 5 bases from V and 2 bases from J, with 18 bases between. The germline V gene encodes CDR1 MNHEY and CDR2 SMNVEV (reference sequence). The CDR3 here is CASSPIPGHKQETQYF. Written as DNA, the CDR3 is TGTGCCAGCAGTCCCATTCCGGGACATAAACAAGAGACCCAGTACTTC.

J is TRBJ1-2 and V is TRBV9, with D maybe TRBD1 (5 bases). This CDR3 is 14 amino acids long. V lost 3 bases and J 4 bases, leaving 13 bases between the germline ends. Germline lookup yields CDR1 SGDLS and CDR2 YYNGEE. The DNA of the CDR3 is TGTGCCAGCAGCGGGTACAGGAATTCCTATGGCTACACCTTC. This codes for CASSGYRNSYGYTF.

The rearrangement uses TRBV10-1 and TRBJ2-7; 10 bases line up with TRBD1. The germline CDR1 and CDR2 sequences are WNHNN and SYGVQD (reference sequence). The CDR3 covers 15 residues. V trimming: 2 bases; J trimming: 7 bases; junction bases outside the gene matches: 8. The CDR3 region is CASSEGWGQGKEQYF. The DNA for the CDR3 is TGCGCCAGCAGTGAGGGCTGGGGACAGGGGAAGGAGCAGTACTTC.

Written as DNA, the CDR3 is TGTGCCAGCAGTGGAACTAGCTCCTACAATGAGCAGTTCTTC. Its translation: CASSGTSSYNEQFF. The chain combines TRBV12-3 or TRBV12-4 with TRBJ2-1; tentatively, D is TRBD2 (5 bases). The CDR3 has 14 amino acids. Trimming cost V 5 bases and J 0 bases, with 8 bases left between them.

This clone has more than one count but fewer than ten. V and J are TRBV4-1 and TRBJ1-4; D might be TRBD1 (5 bases). Looked up from germline, CDR1 is MGHRA and CDR2 is YSYEKL. The V gene lost 4 bases and the J gene lost 6 bases, with 12 bases spanning the gap. The CDR3 loop spans 14 amino acids. The CDR3 loop is CASSLVQGDEKLFF. The CDR3 DNA reads TGCGCCAGCAGCCTAGTTCAAGGGGATGAAAAACTGTTTTTT.

This clone was counted a single time. The chain uses TRBV5-6 and TRBJ2-7; 10 positions match TRBD2. Per the germline V gene, CDR1 is SGHDT and CDR2 is YYEEEE. The CDR3 length is 19 residues. The V gene end was trimmed by 8 bases and the J gene end by 2 bases; junction bases not matched to a gene: 22. The CDR3 bases are TGTGCCAGTAGCCTGGAAGGCAGACTAGGACTAGCGGACACCTACGAGCAGTACTTC. Translating it yields CASSLEGRLGLADTYEQYF.

The chain couples TRBV20-1 to TRBJ2-7; TRBD1 might be the D (6 bases). V was clipped by 6 bases and J by 3 bases, with 24 bases between them. The CDR3 is made up of 16 amino acids. Germline assignment: CDR1 DFQATT and CDR2 SNEGSKA (reference sequence). CDR3 bases: TGCAGTGCGTTGATATTGGGGACAAAAGGGATCTACGAGCAGTACTTC. It codes for CSALILGTKGIYEQYF.

The chain has TRBV19 and TRBJ1-5; TRBD1 is a possible D gene (6 bases). CDR3 length: 16 amino acids. CDR1 is LNHDA, CDR2 SQIVND, per germline (reference sequence). The ends were cut back, 0 bases at V and 2 bases at J, with 11 bases in the middle. The CDR3 spells CASSIEQGDRNQPQHF. CDR3 coding DNA: TGTGCCAGTAGTATAGAACAGGGAGATCGCAATCAGCCCCAGCATTTT.

The J gene is TRBJ2-7, the V gene TRBV20-1; D is ambiguous. CDR1 is DFQATT and CDR2 is SNEGSKA in the germline V gene (reference sequence). This CDR3 contains 13 residues. V was clipped by 5 bases and J by 3 bases, with 14 bases between them. The CDR3 spells CSAPGQKVYEQYF. CDR3 in DNA: TGCAGTGCTCCGGGCCAGAAGGTCTACGAGCAGTACTTC.

The chain combines TRBV19 with TRBJ2-3; 11 bases map to TRBD2. There are 14 residues in the CDR3. Germline V gene sequence: CDR1 LNHDA, CDR2 SQIVND (reference sequence). V was pared by 4 bases and J by 4 bases, with 1 base of the junction left unmatched. In nucleotides, the CDR3 is TGTGCCAGTAGTACTAGCGGGAGGTCAGATACGCAGTATTTT. Its translation is CASSTSGRSDTQYF.

The chain has TRBV18 and TRBJ2-3, with D hard to call. The CDR3 loop spans 12 amino acids. Trimming removed 3 bases from V and 0 bases from J, with 1 base in between. The germline V gene encodes CDR1 KGHSH and CDR2 LQKENI. The CDR3 DNA sequence: TGTGCCAGCTCACCTAGCACAGATACGCAGTATTTT. Translating gives CASSPSTDTQYF.

This clone turned up a few times. The CDR3 is CASSGDRTVEPQHF. In DNA form, the CDR3 reads TGTGCCAGCAGTGGTGACAGGACGGTTGAGCCCCAGCATTTT. This chain uses TRBV2 with TRBJ1-5, with TRBD1 as a possible D gene (6 bases). The CDR3 is 14 amino acids. CDR1 is SNHLY and CDR2 is FYNNEI in the germline V gene. V was shortened by 4 bases and J by 8 bases, with 15 bases between the two germline ends.

The chain employs TRBV12-5 and TRBJ2-5, with TRBD2 matching over 9 bases. J lost 4 bases, V lost 7 bases, and 4 bases had no gene match. This CDR3 is built from 13 residues. Germline-derived CDR1 and CDR2 are LGHNT and FRNRAP. CDR3 residues: CASAGLAIETQYF. CDR3 nucleotide sequence: TGTGCTAGTGCGGGACTAGCAATAGAGACCCAGTACTTC.

The gene calls are TRBV5-1 and TRBJ2-2; possibly TRBD2 for D (6 bases). Trimming took 7 bases from V and 1 from J, leaving 14 bases between them. This CDR3 spans 15 amino acids. Germline CDR1 reads SGHRS; CDR2 reads YFSETQ. The CDR3 reads CASSLEGGNTGELFF. CDR3 in DNA: TGCGCCAGCTCCCTTGAGGGAGGGAACACCGGGGAGCTGTTTTTT. The variable domain in full, with the rest retrieved from reference TRBV5-1 and TRBJ2-2, is KAGVTQTPRYLIKTRGQQVTLSCSPISGHRSVSWYQQTPGQGLQFLFEYFSETQRNKGNFPGRFSGRQFSNSRSEMNVSTLELGDSALYLCASSLEGGNTGELFFGEGSRLTVL.

The chain employs TRBV28 and TRBJ1-1; maybe TRBD1 (6 bases). Per germline, CDR1 MDHEN and CDR2 SYDVKM. The CDR3 runs 17 residues. The germline V and J ends were trimmed by 1 base and 3 bases, with 18 bases remaining between them. CDR3 loop: CASSLYYMGATDTEAFF. CDR3 DNA: TGTGCCAGCAGTTTATATTATATGGGGGCAACAGACACTGAAGCTTTCTTT.

There are a few counts of this clone. V is TRBV29-1 and J is TRBJ2-7; TRBD1 aligns across 9 bases. This CDR3 is 12 amino acids long. Germline V gene sequence: CDR1 SQVTM, CDR2 ANQGSEA. The CDR3 loop reads CTAGTGLYEQYF. Written as DNA, the CDR3 is TGCACCGCCGGGACAGGGCTCTACGAGCAGTACTTC.

In this sample, this clone turned up a few times. The chain joins TRBV5-5 to TRBJ1-2; no clear D gene. Trimming left V 3 bases short and J 4 bases short, with 16 bases between. The CDR3 totals 15 residues. The germline CDR1 and CDR2 sequences are SGHKS and YYEKEE (reference sequence). The chain's CDR3 is CASSSGPMGSYGYTF. The CDR3 DNA sequence: TGTGCCAGCAGCTCCGGCCCGATGGGCAGCTATGGCTACACCTTC.

The CDR3 reads CASSLGGKISGNTIYF. The DNA for the CDR3 is TGCGCCAGCAGCTTGGGTGGAAAGATCTCTGGAAACACCATATATTTT. V gene TRBV5-1 combines with J gene TRBJ1-3; D remains unclear. The CDR3 runs 16 residues. Trimming stripped 0 bases from V and 0 bases from J, with 10 bases between. Looked up from germline, CDR1 is SGHRS and CDR2 is YFSETQ.

This rearrangement joins TRBV2 to TRBJ2-2; no clear D. Trimming removed 8 bases from V and 9 bases from J, with 13 bases in between. Germline CDR1 SNHLY, CDR2 FYNNEI. The CDR3 has 12 residues. DNA of the CDR3: TGTGCCAGCGATATAGGGTCCAGGGAGCTGTTTTTT. Residues: CASDIGSRELFF.

This clone was seen only a few times. The junction differs from germline at one of its ends, possibly a read error. The chain joins TRBV6-1 to TRBJ2-2, with TRBD2 matching 10 bases. The CDR3 is 15 amino acids. CDR1 is MNHNS and CDR2 is SASEGT in the germline V gene. CDR3 sequence (DNA): TGTGCCAGCTCCCTAGCGGGGGCGAACACCGTGGAGCTGTTTTTT. Its translation: CASSLAGANTVELFF.

This clone showed up just a few times. The chain has TRBV20-1 and TRBJ2-7; 7 positions agree with TRBD2. Looked up from germline, CDR1 is DFQATT and CDR2 is SNEGSKA (reference sequence). With V trimmed by 1 base and J by 6 bases, 12 bases remained unmatched. The CDR3 runs 15 residues. The CDR3 DNA is TGCAGTGCTAGAGGAACTAGCGCCACACTAATCGAGCAGTACTTC. Translation gives CSARGTSATLIEQYF.

The chain combines TRBV6-1 with TRBJ2-2, with D unresolved. Germline values: CDR1 MNHNS, CDR2 SASEGT. Between the trimmed V and J ends, which lost 5 bases and 2 bases, there was a span of 9 bases. This CDR3 comprises 14 residues. For the CDR3, the DNA is TGTGCCAGCAGTCAGCCCGGAAACACCGGGGAGCTGTTTTTT. Residues: CASSQPGNTGELFF.

This CDR3 reads CASSQRRGGSTDTQYF. The CDR3 DNA reads as TGTGCCAGCAGCCAGCGGCGGGGGGGCAGCACAGATACGCAGTATTTT. The V gene is TRBV3-1, the J gene TRBJ2-3; 9 nucleotides align to TRBD2. Germline lookup yields CDR1 LGHDT and CDR2 YNNKEL (reference sequence). The CDR3 contains 16 residues. The V gene end was trimmed by 3 bases and the J gene end by 0 bases; junction bases not matched to a gene: 4.

This clone was recorded only once. The gene calls are TRBV11-2 and TRBJ1-2, with 8 bases fitting TRBD1. Trimming at V came to 1 base and at J to 1 base, leaving 5 bases not matched to a gene. The germline V gene has CDR1 SGHAT and CDR2 FQNNGV. The CDR3 totals 16 residues. The CDR3 reads CASSLGAGGSNYGYTF. CDR3 coding DNA: TGTGCCAGCAGCTTAGGGGCAGGGGGCAGTAACTATGGCTACACCTTC.